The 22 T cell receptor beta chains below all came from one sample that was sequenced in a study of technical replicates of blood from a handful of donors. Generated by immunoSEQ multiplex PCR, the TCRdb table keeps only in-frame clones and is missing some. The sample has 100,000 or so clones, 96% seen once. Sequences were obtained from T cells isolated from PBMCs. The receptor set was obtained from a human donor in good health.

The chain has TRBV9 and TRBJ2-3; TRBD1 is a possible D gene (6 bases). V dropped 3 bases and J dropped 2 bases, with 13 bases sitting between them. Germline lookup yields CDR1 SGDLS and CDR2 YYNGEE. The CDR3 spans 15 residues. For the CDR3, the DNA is TGTGCCAGCAGCGCATGGGACACCAACACAGATACGCAGTATTTT. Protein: CASSAWDTNTDTQYF. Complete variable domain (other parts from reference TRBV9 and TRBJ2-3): DSGVTQTPKHLITATGQRVTLRCSPRSGDLSVYWYQQSLDQGLQFLIQYYNGEERAKGNILERFSAQQFPDLHSELNLSSLELGDSALYFCASSAWDTNTDTQYFGPGTRLTVL.

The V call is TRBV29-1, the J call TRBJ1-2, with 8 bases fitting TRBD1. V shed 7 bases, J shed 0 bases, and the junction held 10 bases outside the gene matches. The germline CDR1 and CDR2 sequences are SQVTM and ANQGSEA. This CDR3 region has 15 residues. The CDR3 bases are TGCAGCGGATACTATGACAGGGGAACTAACTATGGCTACACCTTC. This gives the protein CSGYYDRGTNYGYTF. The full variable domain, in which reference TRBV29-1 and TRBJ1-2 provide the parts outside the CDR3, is SAVISQKPSRDICQRGTSLTIQCQVDSQVTMMFWYRQQPGQSLTLIATANQGSEATYESGFVIDKFPISRPNLTFSTLTVSNMSPEDSSIYLCSGYYDRGTNYGYTFGSGTRLTVV.

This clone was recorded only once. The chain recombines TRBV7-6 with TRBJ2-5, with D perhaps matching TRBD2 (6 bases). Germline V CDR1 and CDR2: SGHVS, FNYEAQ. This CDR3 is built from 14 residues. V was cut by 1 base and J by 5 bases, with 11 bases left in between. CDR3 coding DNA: TGTGCCAGCAGCTTAGGGGTGGAGGGGGAGACCCAGTACTTC. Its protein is CASSLGVEGETQYF.

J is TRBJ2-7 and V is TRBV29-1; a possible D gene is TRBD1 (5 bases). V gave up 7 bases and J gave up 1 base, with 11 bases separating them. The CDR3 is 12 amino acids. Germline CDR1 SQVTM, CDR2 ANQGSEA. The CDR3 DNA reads TGCAGCGCCCTCAGGGAATCCTACGAGCAGTACTTC. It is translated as CSALRESYEQYF.

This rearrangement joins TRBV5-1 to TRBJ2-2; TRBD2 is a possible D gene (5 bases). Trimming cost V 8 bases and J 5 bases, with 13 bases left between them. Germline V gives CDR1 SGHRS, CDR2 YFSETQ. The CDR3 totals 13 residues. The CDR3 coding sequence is TGCGCCAGTCGGGGAGATCGGACCGGGGAGCTGTTTTTT. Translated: CASRGDRTGELFF.

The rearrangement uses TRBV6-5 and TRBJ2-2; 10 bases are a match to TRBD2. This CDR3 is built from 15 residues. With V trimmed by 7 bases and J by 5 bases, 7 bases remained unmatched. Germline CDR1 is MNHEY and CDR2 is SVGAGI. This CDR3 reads CASNEASGSTGELFF. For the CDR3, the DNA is TGTGCCAGCAACGAGGCTAGCGGGAGTACCGGGGAGCTGTTTTTT.

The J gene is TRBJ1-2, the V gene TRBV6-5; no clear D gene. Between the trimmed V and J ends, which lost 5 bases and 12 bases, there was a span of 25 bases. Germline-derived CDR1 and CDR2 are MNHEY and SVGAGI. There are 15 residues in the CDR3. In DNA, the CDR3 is TGTGCCAGCAGTACTCTTATTGAGGGATTCTCCACTAACACCTTC. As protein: CASSTLIEGFSTNTF.

CDR3 bases: TGTGCCAGTAGTATCCCTTCGGGCGGGAGGATCCATGAGCAGTTCTTC. Translating it yields CASSIPSGGRIHEQFF. J is TRBJ2-1 and V is TRBV19; TRBD2 agrees at 8 bases. V was clipped by 3 bases and J by 8 bases; unmatched bases: 12. The CDR3 runs 16 residues. CDR1 and CDR2 (germline): LNHDA, SQIVND (reference sequence).

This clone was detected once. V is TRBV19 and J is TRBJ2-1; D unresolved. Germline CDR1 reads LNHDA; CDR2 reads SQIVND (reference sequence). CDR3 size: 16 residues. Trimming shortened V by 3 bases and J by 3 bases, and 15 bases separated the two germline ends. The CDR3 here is CASSILLGGSYNEQFF. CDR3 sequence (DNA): TGTGCCAGTAGTATTTTACTCGGCGGAAGCTACAATGAGCAGTTCTTC.

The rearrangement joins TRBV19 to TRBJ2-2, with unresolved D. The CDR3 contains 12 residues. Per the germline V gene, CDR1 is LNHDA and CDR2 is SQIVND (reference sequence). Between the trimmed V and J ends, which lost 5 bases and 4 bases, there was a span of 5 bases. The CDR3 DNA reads TGTGCCAGTAGTCCGGGCACCGGGGAGCTGTTTTTT. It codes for CASSPGTGELFF. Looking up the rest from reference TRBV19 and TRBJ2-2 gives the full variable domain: DGGITQSPKYLFRKEGQNVTLSCEQNLNHDAMYWYRQDPGQGLRLIYYSQIVNDFQKGDIAEGYSVSREKKESFPLTVTSAQKNPTAFYLCASSPGTGELFFGEGSRLTVL.

CDR3 nucleotides: TGTGCCAGCAGTTACCTGGGAGGGGCCTACAATGAGCAGTTCTTC. It codes for CASSYLGGAYNEQFF. This chain connects TRBV6-5 to TRBJ2-1; 7 nucleotides line up with TRBD2. The CDR3 runs to 15 residues. Germline V gene lookup returns CDR1 MNHEY and CDR2 SVGAGI. Trimming cost V 2 bases and J 2 bases; bases outside gene matches: 3.

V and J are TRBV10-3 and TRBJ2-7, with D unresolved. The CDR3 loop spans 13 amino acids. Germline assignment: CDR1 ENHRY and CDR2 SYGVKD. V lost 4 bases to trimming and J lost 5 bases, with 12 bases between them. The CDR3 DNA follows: TGTGCCATCAGTGCCCGGTCCCTAAACGAGCAGTACTTC. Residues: CAISARSLNEQYF.

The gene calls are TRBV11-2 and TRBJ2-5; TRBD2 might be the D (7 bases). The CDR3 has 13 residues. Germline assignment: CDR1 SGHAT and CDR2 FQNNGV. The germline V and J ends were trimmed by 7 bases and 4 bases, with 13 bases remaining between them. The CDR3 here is CASTLRGGETQYF. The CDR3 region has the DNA TGTGCCAGCACACTAAGGGGGGGAGAGACCCAGTACTTC. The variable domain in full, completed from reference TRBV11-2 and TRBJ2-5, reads EAGVAQSPRYKIIEKRQSVAFWCNPISGHATLYWYQQILGQGPKLLIQFQNNGVVDDSQLPKDRFSAERLKGVDSTLKIQPAKLEDSAVYLCASTLRGGETQYFGPGTRLLVL.

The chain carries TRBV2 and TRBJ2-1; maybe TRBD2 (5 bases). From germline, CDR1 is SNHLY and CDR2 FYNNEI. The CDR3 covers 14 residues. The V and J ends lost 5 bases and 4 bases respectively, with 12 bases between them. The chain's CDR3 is CASSKSGKYNEQFF. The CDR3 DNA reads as TGTGCCAGCAGTAAGAGCGGAAAATACAATGAGCAGTTCTTC.

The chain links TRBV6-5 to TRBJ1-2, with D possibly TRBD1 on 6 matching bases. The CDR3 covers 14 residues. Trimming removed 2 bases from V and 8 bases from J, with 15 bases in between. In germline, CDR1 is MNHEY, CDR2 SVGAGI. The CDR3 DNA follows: TGTGCCAGCAGTTACGGCCCAGGGGCTGGAGGCTACACCTTC. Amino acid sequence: CASSYGPGAGGYTF.

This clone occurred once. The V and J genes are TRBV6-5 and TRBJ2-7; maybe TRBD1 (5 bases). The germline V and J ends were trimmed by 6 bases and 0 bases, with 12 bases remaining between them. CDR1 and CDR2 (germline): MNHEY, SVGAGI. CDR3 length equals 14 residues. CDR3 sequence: CASRSDRTSYEQYF. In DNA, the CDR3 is TGTGCCAGCAGATCAGACAGAACCTCCTACGAGCAGTACTTC.

The CDR3 loop is CASSEDGRLIGIVEAFF. The CDR3 bases are TGTGCCAGCAGTGAAGACGGGAGGTTAATAGGGATCGTTGAAGCTTTCTTT. The chain is built from TRBV6-1 and TRBJ1-1; the D is unclear. Trimming stripped 1 base from V and 7 bases from J, with 22 bases between. The CDR3 extends over 17 amino acids. CDR1 is MNHNS and CDR2 is SASEGT in the germline V gene.

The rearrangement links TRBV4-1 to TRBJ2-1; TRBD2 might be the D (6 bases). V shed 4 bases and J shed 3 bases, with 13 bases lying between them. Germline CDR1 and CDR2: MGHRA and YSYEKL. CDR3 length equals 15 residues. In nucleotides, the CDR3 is TGCGCCAGCAGCCCGAACCGGGAGTTCTACAATGAGCAGTTCTTC. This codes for CASSPNREFYNEQFF.

In DNA form, the CDR3 reads TGCAGCATGAGGGACACGGAGGACACTGAAGCTTTCTTT. Translation: CSMRDTEDTEAFF. V and J are TRBV29-1 and TRBJ1-1; perhaps TRBD1 as D (6 bases). The CDR3 is made up of 13 amino acids. V shed 8 bases and J shed 3 bases, with 16 bases lying between them. Germline loops: CDR1 SQVTM, CDR2 ANQGSEA.

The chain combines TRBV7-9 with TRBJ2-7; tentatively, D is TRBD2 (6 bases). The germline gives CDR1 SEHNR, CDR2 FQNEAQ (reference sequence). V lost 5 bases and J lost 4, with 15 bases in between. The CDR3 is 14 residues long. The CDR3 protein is CASSPAGTGYEQYF. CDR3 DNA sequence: TGTGCCAGCAGCCCGGCCGGGACTGGGTACGAGCAGTACTTC. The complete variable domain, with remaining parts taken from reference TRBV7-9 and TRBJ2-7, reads DTGVSQNPRHKITKRGQNVTFRCDPISEHNRLYWYRQTLGQGPEFLTYFQNEAQLEKSRLLSDRFSAERPKGSFSTLEIQRTEQGDSAMYLCASSPAGTGYEQYFGPGTRLTVT.

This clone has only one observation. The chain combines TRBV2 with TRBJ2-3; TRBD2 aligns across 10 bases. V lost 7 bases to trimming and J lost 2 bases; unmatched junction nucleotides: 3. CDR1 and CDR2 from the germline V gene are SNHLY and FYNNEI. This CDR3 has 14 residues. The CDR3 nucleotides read TGTGCCAGCACCCTAGCGGGGGCCACAGATACGCAGTATTTT. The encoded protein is CASTLAGATDTQYF.

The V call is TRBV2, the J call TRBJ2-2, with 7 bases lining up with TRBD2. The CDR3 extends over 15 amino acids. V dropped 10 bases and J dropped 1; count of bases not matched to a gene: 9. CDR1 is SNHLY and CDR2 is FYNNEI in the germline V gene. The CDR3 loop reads CATLGTGGNTGELFF. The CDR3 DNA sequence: TGTGCCACCTTGGGGACGGGAGGGAACACCGGGGAGCTGTTTTTT.